The 8 T cell receptor beta chains below all came from one sample that was sequenced in a study of T cells in Graves' hyperthyroidism and ophthalmopathy. Template material for amplifying TCR beta CDR3 regions consisted of RNA transcripts. A first-round RT-PCR of the TCR CDR3 used the HTBI primer set. Each CDR3 protein is one row after TCRdb ran MiXCR on the multiplex PCR reads. Altogether 500,000 to 650,000 distinct CDR3 sequences are present, 14% being singletons, with the ten largest covering approximately 15%. Sequencing used blood. The receptors stem from a woman aged 40-49 years with Graves' hyperthyroidism.

The chain is built from TRBV20-1 and TRBJ2-2, with 9 bases lining up with TRBD2. From germline, CDR1 is DFQATT and CDR2 SNEGSKA (reference sequence). This CDR3 comprises 15 residues. Trimming removed 3 bases from V and 5 bases from J; junction bases left unmatched: 7. The CDR3 protein is CSARERGRATGELFF. Written as DNA, the CDR3 is TGCAGTGCTAGGGAGCGCGGGAGGGCAACCGGGGAGCTGTTTTTT.

This clonotype has ten or more counts. The chain joins TRBV11-3 to TRBJ2-3; D assignment may be TRBD1 or TRBD2 (5 bases each). The CDR3 contains 15 residues. Per the germline V gene, CDR1 is SGHNT and CDR2 is YENEEA. Trimming left V 1 base short and J 0 bases short, with 8 bases between. The CDR3: CASSLAGPSTDTQYF. DNA for the CDR3: TGTGCCAGCAGCTTAGCGGGACCGAGCACAGATACGCAGTATTTT.

This clonotype was observed many times. The rearrangement joins TRBV6-1 to TRBJ2-7; TRBD2 matches 9 bases. Germline loops: CDR1 MNHNS, CDR2 SASEGT. The CDR3 runs 15 residues. The J segment lost 2 bases and the V segment lost 6 bases, leaving 8 bases of the junction unmatched. The CDR3 region is CASSLGTSRTYEQYF. DNA of the CDR3: TGTGCCAGCAGCCTCGGGACTAGCAGAACCTACGAGCAGTACTTC.

The gene calls are TRBV5-5 and TRBJ2-2; 13 bases are a match to TRBD2. The CDR3 is 17 residues long. Looked up from germline, CDR1 is SGHKS and CDR2 is YYEKEE (reference sequence). The V segment lost 5 bases and the J segment 4 bases; nucleotides outside the gene matches: 8. CDR3: CASREGLAGPGTGELFF. Written as DNA, the CDR3 is TGTGCCAGCAGGGAGGGACTAGCGGGGCCTGGCACCGGGGAGCTGTTTTTT. Using reference TRBV5-5 and TRBJ2-2 for the parts outside the CDR3, the full variable domain is DAGVTQSPTHLIKTRGQQVTLRCSPISGHKSVSWYQQVLGQGPQFIFQYYEKEERGRGNFPDRFSARQFPNYSSELNVNALLLGDSALYLCASREGLAGPGTGELFFGEGSRLTVL.

This sequence joins TRBV10-3 and TRBJ1-4; tentative D call: TRBD1 (5 bases). Germline-derived CDR1 and CDR2 are ENHRY and SYGVKD. Between the trimmed V and J ends, which lost 7 bases and 8 bases, there was a span of 14 bases. This CDR3 contains 13 residues. CDR3 amino acids: CAIKDGGTEKLFF. CDR3 bases: TGTGCCATCAAGGACGGGGGGACCGAAAAACTGTTTTTT.

This clonotype was picked up a small number of times. This chain links TRBV28 with TRBJ2-7; TRBD2 matches at 14 bases. CDR3 length equals 17 residues. V was clipped by 1 base and J by 4 bases; unmatched bases: 6. Germline CDR1 reads MDHEN; CDR2 reads SYDVKM. The chain's CDR3 is CASSLLTSGRVGYEQYF. In nucleotides, the CDR3 is TGTGCCAGCAGTTTATTGACTAGCGGGAGGGTAGGGTACGAGCAGTACTTC.

This clonotype was observed many times. The chain recombines TRBV30 with TRBJ2-7, with D uncertain. With 0 bases removed from V and 0 bases from J, the gap between germline ends came to 9 bases. This CDR3 is built from 14 residues. CDR1 GTSNPN and CDR2 SVGIG come from the germline V gene (reference sequence). DNA of the CDR3: TGTGCCTGGAGTGTGTTCGGACCCTCCTACGAGCAGTACTTC. This translates into CAWSVFGPSYEQYF. Full variable domain (remainder filled in from reference TRBV30 and TRBJ2-7): SQTIHQWPATLVQPVGSPLSLECTVEGTSNPNLYWYRQAAGRGLQLLFYSVGIGQISSEVPQNLSASRPQDRQFILSSKKLLLSDSGFYLCAWSVFGPSYEQYFGPGTRLTVT.

This clonotype was counted at least ten times. The chain carries TRBV28 and TRBJ1-2, with TRBD1 as a possible D gene (6 bases). Germline lookup yields CDR1 MDHEN and CDR2 SYDVKM. CDR3 size: 12 residues. Between the trimmed V and J ends, which lost 8 bases and 2 bases, there was a span of 9 bases. The CDR3 sequence is CASGDTNYGYTF. In nucleotides, the CDR3 is TGTGCCAGCGGGGACACCAACTATGGCTACACCTTC.